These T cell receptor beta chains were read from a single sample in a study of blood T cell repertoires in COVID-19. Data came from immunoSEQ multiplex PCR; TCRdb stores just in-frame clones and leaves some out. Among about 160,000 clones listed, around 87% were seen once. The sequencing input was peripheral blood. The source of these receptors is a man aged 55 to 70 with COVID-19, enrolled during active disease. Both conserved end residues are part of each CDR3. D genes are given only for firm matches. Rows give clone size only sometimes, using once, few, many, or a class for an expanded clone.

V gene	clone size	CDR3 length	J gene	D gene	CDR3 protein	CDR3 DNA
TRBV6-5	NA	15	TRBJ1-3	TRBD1	CASSPDRAAGNTIYF	TGTGCCAGCAGCCCCGACAGGGCGGCGGGAAACACCATATATTTT
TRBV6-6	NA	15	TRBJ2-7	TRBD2	CASSGASGSSYEQYF	TGTGCCAGCAGTGGGGCTAGCGGTTCTTCCTACGAGCAGTACTTC
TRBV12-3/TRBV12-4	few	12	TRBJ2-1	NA	CASSLRGNEQFF	TGTGCCAGCAGTTTACGCGGGAATGAGCAGTTCTTC
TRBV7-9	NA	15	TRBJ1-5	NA	CASSLAVGGPEPQHF	TGTGCCAGCAGCTTAGCGGTTGGGGGCCCCGAGCCCCAGCATTTT
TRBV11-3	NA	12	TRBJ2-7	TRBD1	CASSPRTGEQYF	TGTGCCAGCAGCCCCCGGACAGGGGAGCAGTACTTC
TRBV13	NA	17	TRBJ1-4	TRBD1	CASSLGPGQSSNEKLFF	TGTGCCAGCAGCTTAGGCCCGGGACAGAGTTCTAATGAAAAACTGTTTTTT
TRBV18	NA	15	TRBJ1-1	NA	CASSPPGGGNTEAFF	TGTGCCAGCTCACCACCGGGAGGGGGGAACACTGAAGCTTTCTTT
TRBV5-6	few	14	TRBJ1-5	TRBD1	CASSWGQGGQPQHF	TGTGCCAGCAGCTGGGGACAGGGAGGTCAGCCCCAGCATTTT
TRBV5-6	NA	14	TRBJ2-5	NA	CASSWGGRSETQYF	TGTGCCAGCAGCTGGGGGGGCAGGTCAGAGACCCAGTACTTC
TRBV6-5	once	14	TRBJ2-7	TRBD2	CASSSLAGGNEQYF	TGTGCCAGCAGTTCTCTCGCGGGAGGCAACGAGCAGTACTTC
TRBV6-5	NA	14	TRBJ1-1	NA	CASSADRSGTEAFF	TGTGCCAGCAGCGCAGACAGGTCTGGCACTGAAGCTTTCTTT
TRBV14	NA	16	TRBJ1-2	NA	CASSQESGGVLYGYTF	TGTGCCAGCAGCCAAGAGAGTGGAGGGGTCCTCTATGGCTACACCTTC
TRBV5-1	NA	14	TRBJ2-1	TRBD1	CASSLGQGYNEQFF	TGCGCCAGCAGCTTGGGACAGGGTTACAATGAGCAGTTCTTC
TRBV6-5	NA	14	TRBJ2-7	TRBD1	CASSPSGGSYEQYF	TGTGCCAGCAGCCCCTCAGGGGGCTCCTACGAGCAGTACTTC
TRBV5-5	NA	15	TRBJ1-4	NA	CASSYGDSTNEKLFF	TGTGCCAGCAGCTACGGGGATTCAACTAATGAAAAACTGTTTTTT
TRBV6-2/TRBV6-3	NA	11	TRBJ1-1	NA	CASSFSTEAFF	TGTGCCAGCAGTTTTAGCACTGAAGCTTTCTTT
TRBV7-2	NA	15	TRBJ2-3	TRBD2	CASSSNPGGPYTQYF	TGTGCCAGCAGCTCAAACCCGGGAGGGCCCTATACGCAGTATTTT
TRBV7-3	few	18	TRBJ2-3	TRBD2	CASSQRSGGAGGTDTQYF	TGTGCCAGCAGCCAACGTAGCGGGGGGGCAGGTGGTACAGATACGCAGTATTTT
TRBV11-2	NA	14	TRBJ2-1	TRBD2	CASSPGLASNEQFF	TGTGCCAGCAGCCCAGGACTAGCGTCGAATGAGCAGTTCTTC
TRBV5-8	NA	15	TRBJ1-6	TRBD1	CASSLDRGYNSPLHF	TGTGCCAGCAGCTTGGACAGGGGCTATAATTCACCCCTCCACTTT
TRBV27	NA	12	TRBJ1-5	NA	CASSLEGQPQHF	TGTGCCAGCAGTTTAGAGGGTCAGCCCCAGCATTTT
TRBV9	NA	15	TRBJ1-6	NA	CASGEEGSYNSPLHF	TGTGCAAGTGGGGAGGAGGGCTCCTATAATTCACCCCTCCACTTT
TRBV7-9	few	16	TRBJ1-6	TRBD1	CASSLVTGAYNSPLHF	TGTGCCAGCAGCTTAGTAACAGGGGCCTATAATTCACCCCTCCACTTT
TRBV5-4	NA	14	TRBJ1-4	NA	CASSLGSGVEKLFF	TGTGCCAGCAGCTTGGGTTCAGGGGTCGAAAAACTGTTTTTT
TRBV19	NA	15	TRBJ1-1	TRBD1	CASSRQGQVNTEAFF	TGTGCCAGTAGTAGACAAGGACAGGTGAACACTGAAGCTTTCTTT
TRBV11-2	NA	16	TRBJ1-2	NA	CASSLDLNRGTYGYTF	TGTGCCAGCAGCTTAGATTTAAATAGGGGTACCTATGGCTACACCTTC
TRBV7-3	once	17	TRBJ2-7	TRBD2	CASSLYWGGEGGYEQYF	TGTGCCAGCAGCTTATATTGGGGAGGGGAAGGTGGTTACGAGCAGTACTTC
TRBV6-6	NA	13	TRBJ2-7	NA	CASSPSLSYEQYF	TGTGCCAGCAGCCCTTCCCTCTCCTACGAGCAGTACTTC
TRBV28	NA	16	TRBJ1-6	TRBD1	CASSLGQGVQNSPLHF	TGTGCCAGCAGTTTAGGACAGGGGGTTCAAAATTCACCCCTCCACTTT
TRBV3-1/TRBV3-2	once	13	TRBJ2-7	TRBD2	CASRGAGSVEQYF	TGTGCCAGCAGGGGAGCGGGATCGGTCGAGCAGTACTTC
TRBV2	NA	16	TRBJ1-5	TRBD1	CASTRTGSNSNQPQHF	TGTGCCAGCACCCGGACAGGAAGTAATAGCAATCAGCCCCAGCATTTT
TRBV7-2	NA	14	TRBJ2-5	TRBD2	CASRQGTIQETQYF	TGTGCCAGCAGACAAGGGACTATCCAAGAGACCCAGTACTTC
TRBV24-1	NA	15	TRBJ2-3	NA	CATSDWGGDTDTQYF	TGTGCCACCAGTGATTGGGGGGGCGACACAGATACGCAGTATTTT
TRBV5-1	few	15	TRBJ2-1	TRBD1	CASSPGQGTYNEQFF	TGCGCCAGCAGCCCGGGACAGGGGACCTACAATGAGCAGTTCTTC
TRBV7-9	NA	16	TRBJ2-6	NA	CASSQLGSAGANVLTF	TGTGCCAGCAGCCAACTCGGTAGCGCTGGGGCCAACGTCCTGACTTTC
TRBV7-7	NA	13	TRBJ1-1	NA	CASSPNVYTEAFF	TGTGCTAGCAGCCCCAACGTCTATACTGAAGCTTTCTTT
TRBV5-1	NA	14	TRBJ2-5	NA	CASSLDGGEETQYF	TGCGCCAGCAGCTTGGATGGAGGGGAAGAGACCCAGTACTTC